The 20 T cell receptor beta chains given below trace back to one sample, sequenced in a study of control samples from healthy donors and cancer patients. TCRdb keeps only in-frame clones here, not all; method: immunoSEQ multiplex PCR. The data hold tens of thousands of clones, with about nine tenths observed a single time. Sequencing used PBMCs. These receptors all stem from a man aged 55-75 years with head and neck cancer.

This clone was recorded once. The V call is TRBV5-6, the J call TRBJ1-4, with D uncertain. The CDR3 sequence is 15 residues long. Germline V lookup: CDR1 SGHDT, CDR2 YYEEEE. Trimming left V 5 bases short and J 3 bases short, with 14 bases between. The CDR3 spells CASSYVPQANEKLFF. The CDR3 DNA is TGTGCCAGCAGTTACGTCCCGCAGGCTAATGAAAAACTGTTTTTT. The variable domain in full, completed from reference TRBV5-6 and TRBJ1-4, reads DAGVTQSPTHLIKTRGQQVTLRCSPKSGHDTVSWYQQALGQGPQFIFQYYEEEERQRGNFPDRFSGHQFPNYSSELNVNALLLGDSALYLCASSYVPQANEKLFFGSGTQLSVL.

This chain uses TRBV4-3 with TRBJ1-5; no firm D call. The length of the CDR3 is 15 residues. CDR1 is LGHNA and CDR2 is YSLEER in the germline V gene. Trimming took off 1 base at V and 4 bases at J, with 11 bases between the two ends. CDR3 in amino acids: CASSQGIGPNQPQHF. The CDR3 DNA is TGCGCCAGCAGCCAAGGTATAGGGCCTAATCAGCCCCAGCATTTT.

V usage is TRBV7-2 and J usage is TRBJ2-1, with 8 bases aligning to TRBD1. Germline loops: CDR1 SGHTA, CDR2 FQGNSA. Germline trimming cut 4 bases from V and 3 bases from J; bases unmatched to any gene: 5. This CDR3 contains 15 residues. The CDR3 sequence: CASSWKTGDYNEQFF. The CDR3 DNA sequence: TGTGCCAGCAGCTGGAAGACAGGGGACTACAATGAGCAGTTCTTC.

The gene calls are TRBV7-9 and TRBJ2-3; 9 bases are shared with TRBD2. Germline V gene data show CDR1 as SEHNR and CDR2 as FQNEAQ (reference sequence). The length of the CDR3 is 15 residues. J was trimmed by 6 bases and V by 1 base; bases with no gene match: 5. CDR3 protein: CASSLGSGGSDTQYF. CDR3 nucleotide sequence: TGTGCCAGCAGCTTAGGAAGCGGGGGGTCGGATACGCAGTATTTT.

This clone showed up just once. The chain uses TRBV4-3 and TRBJ2-7; D unclear. Looked up from germline, CDR1 is LGHNA and CDR2 is YSLEER. The V and J ends lost 0 bases and 6 bases respectively, with 9 bases between them. The CDR3 loop spans 13 amino acids. The CDR3 nucleotides are TGCGCCAGCAGCCAAGAGAGCTGGGGCGAGCAGTACTTC. It specifies CASSQESWGEQYF.

This clone was counted once. J is TRBJ2-2 and V is TRBV5-1; D is perhaps TRBD2 (5 bases). The germline V and J ends were trimmed by 5 bases and 6 bases, with 14 bases remaining between them. Per the germline V gene, CDR1 is SGHRS and CDR2 is YFSETQ. The CDR3 consists of 14 residues. The CDR3 DNA reads as TGCGCCAGCAGTTCGAGGGTGGAGGCCGGGGAGCTGTTTTTT. Amino acids: CASSSRVEAGELFF.

V gene TRBV5-1 combines with J gene TRBJ2-7, with 9 bases matching TRBD1. CDR3 length: 16 residues. CDR1 and CDR2 from the germline V gene are SGHRS and YFSETQ. The V gene end was trimmed by 5 bases and the J gene end by 4 bases; junction bases not matched to a gene: 13. CDR3 sequence: CASRSVQGAFGYEQYF. The CDR3 DNA sequence: TGCGCCAGCAGGTCCGTACAGGGGGCATTTGGTTACGAGCAGTACTTC.

This chain joins TRBV11-2 and TRBJ1-6; D remains ambiguous. The CDR3 runs to 18 residues. V was shortened by 0 bases and J by 2 bases, with 14 bases between the two germline ends. Looked up from germline, CDR1 is SGHAT and CDR2 is FQNNGV. The CDR3 nucleotides read TGTGCCAGCAGCTTAGATCGAAGTTTTACAACCTATAATTCACCCCTCCACTTT. Amino acids: CASSLDRSFTTYNSPLHF.

By share of the sample, this clone is medium-sized. This chain joins TRBV2 and TRBJ1-1; possibly TRBD1 for D (5 bases). Trimming took 6 bases from V and 1 from J, leaving 12 bases between them. The germline V gene encodes CDR1 SNHLY and CDR2 FYNNEI. This CDR3 region has 14 residues. CDR3 sequence (DNA): TGTGCCAGCAGGCAAACCACAGGGAACACTGAAGCTTTCTTT. Its translation is CASRQTTGNTEAFF.

The chain uses TRBV29-1 and TRBJ1-1, with 7 bases matching TRBD1. CDR3 length: 15 residues. After removal of 5 bases from V and 3 bases from J, the junction contained 12 bases not matched to a gene. Per germline, CDR1 SQVTM and CDR2 ANQGSEA. CDR3 sequence: CSVYTGDNLDTEAFF. In DNA form, the CDR3 reads TGCAGCGTTTACACAGGGGACAATCTGGACACTGAAGCTTTCTTT.

The chain joins TRBV6-5 to TRBJ2-5; D is perhaps TRBD1 (5 bases). This CDR3 region has 15 residues. V shed 0 bases and J shed 1 base, with 9 bases lying between them. Germline V CDR1 and CDR2: MNHEY, SVGAGI. In DNA, the CDR3 is TGTGCCAGCAGTTACTCAGGGGCACCCCAAGAGACCCAGTACTTC. Its protein is CASSYSGAPQETQYF.

This chain joins TRBV4-1 and TRBJ1-1; 7 positions agree with TRBD1. Germline CDR1 reads MGHRA; CDR2 reads YSYEKL. This CDR3 is 19 amino acids long. Trimming at V came to 1 base and at J to 1 base, leaving 15 bases not matched to a gene. The CDR3 DNA is TGCGCCAGCAGCCAAGGTCTTCAGCGGACAGGCACAAGGAACACTGAAGCTTTCTTT. Encoded protein: CASSQGLQRTGTRNTEAFF.

The gene calls are TRBV2 and TRBJ1-3; D is unclear. There are 13 residues in the CDR3. Looked up from germline, CDR1 is SNHLY and CDR2 is FYNNEI. The ends were cut back, 8 bases at V and 4 bases at J, with 12 bases in the middle. In DNA form, the CDR3 reads TGTGCCAGCTCAGAGTACTCGGGAAACACCATATATTTT. It codes for CASSEYSGNTIYF.

This clone was seen only once. This chain joins TRBV19 and TRBJ1-5; D call uncertain. There are 13 residues in the CDR3. Trimming stripped 2 bases from V and 7 bases from J, with 9 bases between. CDR1 LNHDA and CDR2 SQIVND come from the germline V gene (reference sequence). This CDR3 is CASSINGRQPQHF. As DNA, the CDR3 is TGTGCCAGTAGTATAAACGGCCGCCAGCCCCAGCATTTT.

This CDR3 reads CASSPTGGLGYTEAFF. As DNA, the CDR3 is TGTGCCAGCAGCCCGACAGGGGGTCTAGGGTACACTGAAGCTTTCTTT. The chain combines TRBV25-1 with TRBJ1-1, with TRBD1 identical over 9 bases. The germline V gene has CDR1 MGHDK and CDR2 SYGVNS. The ends lost 6 bases at V and 3 bases at J; junction bases unmatched: 11. The CDR3 length is 16 residues.

The J gene is TRBJ1-2, the V gene TRBV28; D unclear. V shed 6 bases and J shed 2 bases, with 7 bases lying between them. Germline loops: CDR1 MDHEN, CDR2 SYDVKM. This CDR3 has 12 amino acids. Here the CDR3 reads CASRGGNYGYTF. CDR3 nucleotide sequence: TGTGCCAGCAGGGGAGGGAACTATGGCTACACCTTC.

V and J are TRBV19 and TRBJ1-5; a weak D match, TRBD1 (5 bases). Germline lookup yields CDR1 LNHDA and CDR2 SQIVND (reference sequence). V was shortened by 3 bases and J by 4 bases, with 16 bases between the two germline ends. The CDR3 spans 16 residues. CDR3 DNA: TGTGCCAGTAGTATGGGTTGGGGCAGAGCTAATCAGCCCCAGCATTTT. This codes for CASSMGWGRANQPQHF.

V is TRBV5-1 and J is TRBJ1-1; TRBD1 is a possible D gene (5 bases). The CDR3 loop spans 17 amino acids. CDR1 and CDR2 from the germline V gene are SGHRS and YFSETQ. V was pared by 3 bases and J by 1 base, with 19 bases between. CDR3 coding DNA: TGCGCCAGCAGCTCCCGCGGAGCAGGGAGAGGGAACACTGAAGCTTTCTTT. It translates to CASSSRGAGRGNTEAFF.

The genes are TRBV27 and TRBJ2-2; D is ambiguous. Germline values: CDR1 MNHEY, CDR2 SMNVEV (reference sequence). This CDR3 is built from 14 residues. V lost 3 bases to trimming and J lost 4 bases, with 9 bases between them. The CDR3 spells CASSFLLGTGELFF. In DNA form, the CDR3 reads TGTGCCAGCAGTTTCCTCCTTGGCACCGGGGAGCTGTTTTTT.

V and J are TRBV6-5 and TRBJ1-1; possibly TRBD1 for D (5 bases). V gave up 6 bases and J gave up 3 bases, with 11 bases separating them. Germline V gene lookup returns CDR1 MNHEY and CDR2 SVGAGI. This CDR3 is built from 13 residues. The CDR3 nucleotides are TGTGCCAGCAGCAGGGCCCGGGACACTGAAGCTTTCTTT. This gives the protein CASSRARDTEAFF.